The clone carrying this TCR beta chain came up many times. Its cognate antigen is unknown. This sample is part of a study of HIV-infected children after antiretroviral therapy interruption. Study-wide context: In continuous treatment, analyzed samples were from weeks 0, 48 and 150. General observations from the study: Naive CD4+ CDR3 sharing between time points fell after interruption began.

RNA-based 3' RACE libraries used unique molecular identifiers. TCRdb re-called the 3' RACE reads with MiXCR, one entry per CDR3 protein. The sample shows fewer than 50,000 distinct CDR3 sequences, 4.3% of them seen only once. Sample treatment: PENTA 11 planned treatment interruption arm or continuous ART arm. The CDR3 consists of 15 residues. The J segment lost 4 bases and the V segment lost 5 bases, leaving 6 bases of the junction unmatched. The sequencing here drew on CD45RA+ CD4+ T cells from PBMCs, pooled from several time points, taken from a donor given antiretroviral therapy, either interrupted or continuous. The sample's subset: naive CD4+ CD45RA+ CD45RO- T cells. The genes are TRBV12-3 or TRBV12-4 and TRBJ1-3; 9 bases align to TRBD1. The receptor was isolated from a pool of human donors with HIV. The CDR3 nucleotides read TGTGCCAGCAGTCACGGGACAGGGACGGGAAACACCATATATTTT. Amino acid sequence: CASSHGTGTGNTIYF.